The present TCR beta chain was sequenced within a study of T cells in Graves' hyperthyroidism and ophthalmopathy. Study-level findings and limits: Among thyroid clonotypes expanded above 0.001, most also appeared in blood.

TCR beta CDR3 regions were amplified from RNA. The TCR CDR3 was amplified in a first-round RT-PCR using the HTBI primer set. One entry per CDR3 protein results from TCRdb running MiXCR on the multiplex PCR reads. The sample holds about 290,000 distinct CDR3 sequences; about 16% are singletons and the top ten take around 30%. Germline assignment: CDR1 DFQATT and CDR2 SNEGSKA (reference sequence). The CDR3 runs 15 residues. V was clipped by 1 base and J by 3 bases; unmatched bases: 8. Patients having uncontrolled infection, another autoimmune disease, pregnancy or lactation were not included. This clonotype was counted many times. The antigen is undetermined.

The clonotype was recovered from a woman aged 45-60 years with Graves' hyperthyroidism that later progressed to Graves' ophthalmopathy. This chain links TRBV20-1 with TRBJ2-7; TRBD2 aligns across 8 bases. The material sequenced was blood. The CDR3 nucleotides read TGCAGTGCTAGAGGTAGTAGCGGGAACTTCTACGAGCAGTACTTC. Protein: CSARGSSGNFYEQYF.